Following are 3 T cell receptor beta chains from one sample sequenced in a study of blood T cell repertoires in COVID-19. TCRdb's copy holds only in-frame clones and misses some; the assay was immunoSEQ multiplex PCR. Seen here are about 94,000 clones, 70% to 80% observed once, and the top ten hold less than 60%. The sample consisted of peripheral blood. The receptors were gathered from a human donor in a cohort sampled during active COVID-19.

The chain carries TRBV28 and TRBJ1-5, with D tentatively TRBD1 (5 bases). The CDR3 sequence is 16 residues long. V lost 2 bases, J lost 2 bases, and 13 bases lay in between. From germline, CDR1 is MDHEN and CDR2 SYDVKM. The CDR3 DNA is TGTGCCAGCAGTTTAGGGGACGGCGGGGGCAATCAGCCCCAGCATTTT. Encoded protein: CASSLGDGGGNQPQHF.

This chain uses TRBV11-2 with TRBJ2-2; possibly TRBD2 for D (6 bases). The CDR3 loop spans 16 amino acids. V lost 1 base, J lost 6 bases, and 15 bases lay in between. Germline CDR1 reads SGHAT; CDR2 reads FQNNGV. The CDR3 protein is CASSLVGSGHAGELFF. CDR3 nucleotides: TGTGCCAGCAGCTTAGTAGGTAGCGGCCATGCCGGGGAGCTGTTTTTT. The variable domain in full, completed from reference TRBV11-2 and TRBJ2-2, reads EAGVAQSPRYKIIEKRQSVAFWCNPISGHATLYWYQQILGQGPKLLIQFQNNGVVDDSQLPKDRFSAERLKGVDSTLKIQPAKLEDSAVYLCASSLVGSGHAGELFFGEGSRLTVL.

The V call is TRBV6-5, the J call TRBJ2-5; D is possibly TRBD1 (6 bases). Trimming took off 8 bases at V and 1 base at J, with 8 bases between the two ends. There are 12 residues in the CDR3. Germline V gene sequence: CDR1 MNHEY, CDR2 SVGAGI. The CDR3 sequence is CASGDIQETQYF. DNA of the CDR3: TGTGCCAGCGGGGACATCCAAGAGACCCAGTACTTC.